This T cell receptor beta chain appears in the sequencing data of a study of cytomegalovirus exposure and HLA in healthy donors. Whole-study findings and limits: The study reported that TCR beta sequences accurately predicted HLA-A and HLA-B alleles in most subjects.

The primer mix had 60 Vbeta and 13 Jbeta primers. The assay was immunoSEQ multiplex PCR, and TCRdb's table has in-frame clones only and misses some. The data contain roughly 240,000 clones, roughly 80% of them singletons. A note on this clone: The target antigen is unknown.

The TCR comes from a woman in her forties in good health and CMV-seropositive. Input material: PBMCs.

CDR3 sequence: CASSLDRAEYGYTF. DNA for the CDR3: TGCGCCAGCAGCTTGGACAGGGCAGAATATGGCTACACCTTC. The rearrangement joins TRBV5-1 to TRBJ1-2, with TRBD1 as a possible D gene (6 bases). There are 14 residues in the CDR3. V lost 0 bases to trimming and J lost 5 bases, with 11 bases between them. Germline V lookup: CDR1 SGHRS, CDR2 YFSETQ.